This T cell receptor (beta chain) derives from a study of blood T cell repertoires in COVID-19. Using immunoSEQ multiplex PCR, the repertoire was profiled, and TCRdb retains in-frame clones only, with some absent. This table holds 50,000 to 70,000 clones, approximately 80% found once. The CDR3 has 16 residues. With 3 bases clipped from V and 1 base from J, the junction kept 4 bases outside the gene matches. Germline V gives CDR1 MNHNS, CDR2 SASEGT. In its sample, this clone was seen once. The chain recombines TRBV6-1 with TRBJ2-2; 8 bases fit TRBD1. This clonotype was sampled from a woman aged 60-70 years with acute or convalescent COVID-19. What was sequenced was peripheral blood. CDR3 sequence reads: CASSDIRGLNTGELFF. In DNA, the CDR3 is TGTGCCAGCAGTGATATCAGGGGGCTGAACACCGGGGAGCTGTTTTTT.